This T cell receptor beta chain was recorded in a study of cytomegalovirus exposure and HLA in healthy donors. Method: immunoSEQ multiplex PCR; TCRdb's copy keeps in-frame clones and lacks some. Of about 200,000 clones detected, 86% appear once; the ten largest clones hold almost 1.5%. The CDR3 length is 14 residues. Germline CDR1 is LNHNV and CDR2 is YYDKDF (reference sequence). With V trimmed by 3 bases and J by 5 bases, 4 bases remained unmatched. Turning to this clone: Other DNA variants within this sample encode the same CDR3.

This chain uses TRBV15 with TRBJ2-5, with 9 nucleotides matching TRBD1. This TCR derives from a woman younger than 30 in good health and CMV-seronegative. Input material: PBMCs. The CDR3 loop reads CATSRGQGGETQYF. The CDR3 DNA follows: TGTGCCACCAGCAGGGGACAGGGAGGGGAGACCCAGTACTTC.